Described below is a single T cell receptor beta chain sequence and its context. This specimen belongs to a study of blood T cell repertoires in COVID-19. Method: immunoSEQ multiplex PCR; TCRdb's copy keeps in-frame clones and lacks some. The data hold 80,000 or so clones, with roughly 80% observed a single time. Sequencing was performed on peripheral blood. This receptor was taken from a human donor in a cohort sampled during active COVID-19.

The CDR3 bases are TGTGCCTGGAGTATCCGGACTAGCGGAGTTAACCAAGAGACCCAGTACTTC. The encoded protein is CAWSIRTSGVNQETQYF. The V call is TRBV30, the J call TRBJ2-5, with 10 bases aligning to TRBD2. J gave up 0 bases and V 2 bases, and 9 bases lay outside the gene matches. The CDR3 is 17 amino acids. CDR1 GTSNPN and CDR2 SVGIG come from the germline V gene (reference sequence). The variable domain in full, with the rest retrieved from reference TRBV30 and TRBJ2-5, is SQTIHQWPATLVQPVGSPLSLECTVEGTSNPNLYWYRQAAGRGLQLLFYSVGIGQISSEVPQNLSASRPQDRQFILSSKKLLLSDSGFYLCAWSIRTSGVNQETQYFGPGTRLLVL.